This record covers a single T cell receptor (beta chain). Its antigen is not known. It was with a sample-barcoded 5' primer and a J-beta primer mix that a second PCR of about 7 to 12 cycles was run. Each cDNA molecule was tagged by a template-switch adaptor that had 12 random nucleotides. TCRdb re-derived calls from the 5' RACE reads in MiXCR, one entry per CDR3 protein. The sample contains about 1.8 million distinct CDR3 sequences, about 50% of which appear only once. CDR1 and CDR2 (germline): MDHEN, SYDVKM. V gave up 5 bases and J gave up 6 bases; unmatched junction bases: 9. The CDR3 totals 15 residues. The record originates from a study of blood T cells in healthy people across ages. General study findings and limits: As age increased, TCR beta diversity per million T cells fell in a roughly linear fashion.

Sequenced: blood. This sequence joins TRBV28 and TRBJ2-7, with TRBD1 matching 11 bases. This sequence was found in a woman in her thirties or forties in good health. The CDR3 bases are TGTGCCAGCAGTCCCAGGACAGGGGGCAGGTCCGAGCAGTACTTC. Translated: CASSPRTGGRSEQYF.